The clone carrying this T cell receptor (beta chain) occurred a few times. Its antigen is not known. Patients chosen for sequencing had shown CD8+CD57+ cell expansion by flow cytometry. Every patient presented with severe acquired aplastic anemia. Prior therapy had not been administered to any patient at the time of blood sampling. Germline V gene sequence: CDR1 LGHNT, CDR2 FRNRAP. Between the trimmed V and J ends, which lost 7 bases and 4 bases, there was a span of 11 bases. The CDR3 runs to 12 residues. These data are taken from a study of CD8+CD57+ T cells in acquired aplastic anemia. Study in general: Quantities of DNA derived from sorted CD4+ and CD8+ cells averaged approximately 3 ug. Study-level points and caveats: Roughly 27 sequences, all CD8+ CDR3, were shared between patients and controls.

TCR beta VDJ and CDR3 profiles were obtained from a genomic DNA template. TCRdb redid the calling of the reads with MiXCR, one entry per CDR3 protein. The sample includes 80,000 to 100,000 distinct CDR3 sequences, roughly 70% of them seen just once. J is TRBJ2-7 and V is TRBV12-5, with D uncertain. This sequence was found in a human donor with aplastic anemia. Sequencing used sorted CD4+, CD8+, or CD8+CD57+ T cells (not recorded which) from PBMCs. For the CDR3, the DNA is TGTGCTAGTGCCTCCGGTGGGTACGAGCAGTACTTC. Translating it yields CASASGGYEQYF.